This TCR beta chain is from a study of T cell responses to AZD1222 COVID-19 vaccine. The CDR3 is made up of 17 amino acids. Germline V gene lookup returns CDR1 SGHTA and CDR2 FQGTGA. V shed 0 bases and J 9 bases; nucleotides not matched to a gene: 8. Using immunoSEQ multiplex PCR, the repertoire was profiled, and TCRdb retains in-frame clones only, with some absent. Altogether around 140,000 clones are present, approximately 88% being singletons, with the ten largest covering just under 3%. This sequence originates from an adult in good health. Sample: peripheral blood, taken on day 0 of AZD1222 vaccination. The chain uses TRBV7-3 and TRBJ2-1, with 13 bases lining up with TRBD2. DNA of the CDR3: TGTGCCAGCAGCTTAACTGCCGGACTAGCGGGAGTCGCTGAGCAGTTCTTC. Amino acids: CASSLTAGLAGVAEQFF.